This TCR beta chain was sequenced for a study of blood T cell repertoires in COVID-19. Study-wide context: Samples came from the United States, Italy and Spain, spanning acute and convalescent COVID-19. Nucleic acid was either cDNA or gDNA, and it came from T cells, B-cell-depleted T cells, or PBMCs.

Original data processing: Counts of nucleated cells, estimated from reference gene primer amplification, were obtained. This table comes from immunoSEQ multiplex PCR, and its TCRdb copy is limited to in-frame clones, with some not included. Clonal size and the V and J genes are those of that table, whereas D and trimming came from the DNA. This table holds 140,000 to 150,000 clones, just under 85% found once. Trimming removed 0 bases from V and 2 bases from J, with 2 bases in between. The CDR3 is 13 amino acids. From germline, CDR1 is SGHTA and CDR2 FQGNSA. Sequences were obtained from peripheral blood. The sequence was collected from a woman in her forties with active or convalescent COVID-19. V gene TRBV7-2 combines with J gene TRBJ2-1; unclear D gene. The CDR3 region has the DNA TGTGCCAGCAGCTTAGCCACCTACAATGAGCAGTTCTTC. Its translation is CASSLATYNEQFF. Using reference TRBV7-2 and TRBJ2-1 for the parts outside the CDR3, the full variable domain is GAGVSQSPSNKVTEKGKDVELRCDPISGHTALYWYRQSLGQGLEFLIYFQGNSAPDKSGLPSDRFSAERTGGSVSTLTIQRTQQEDSAVYLCASSLATYNEQFFGPGTRLTVL.